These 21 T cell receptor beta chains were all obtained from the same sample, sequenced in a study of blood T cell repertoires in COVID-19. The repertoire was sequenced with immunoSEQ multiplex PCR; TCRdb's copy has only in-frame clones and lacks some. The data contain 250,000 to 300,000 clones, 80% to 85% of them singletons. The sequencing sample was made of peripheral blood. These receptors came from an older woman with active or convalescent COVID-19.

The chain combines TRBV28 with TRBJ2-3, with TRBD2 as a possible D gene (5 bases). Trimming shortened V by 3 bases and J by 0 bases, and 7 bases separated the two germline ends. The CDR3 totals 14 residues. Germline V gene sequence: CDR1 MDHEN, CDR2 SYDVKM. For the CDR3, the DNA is TGTGCCAGCAGTTTCGGACTGAGCACAGATACGCAGTATTTT. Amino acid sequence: CASSFGLSTDTQYF. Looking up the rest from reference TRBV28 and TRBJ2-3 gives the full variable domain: DVKVTQSSRYLVKRTGEKVFLECVQDMDHENMFWYRQDPGLGLRLIYFSYDVKMKEKGDIPEGYSVSREKKERFSLILESASTNQTSMYLCASSFGLSTDTQYFGPGTRLTVL.

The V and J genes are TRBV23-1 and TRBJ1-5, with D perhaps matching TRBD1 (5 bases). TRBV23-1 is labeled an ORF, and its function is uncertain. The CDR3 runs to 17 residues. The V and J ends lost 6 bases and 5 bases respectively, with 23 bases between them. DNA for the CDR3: TGCGCCAGCAGGCCTCCTTCCCCCACAGGTGGGGATCAGCCCCAGCATTTT. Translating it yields CASRPPSPTGGDQPQHF.

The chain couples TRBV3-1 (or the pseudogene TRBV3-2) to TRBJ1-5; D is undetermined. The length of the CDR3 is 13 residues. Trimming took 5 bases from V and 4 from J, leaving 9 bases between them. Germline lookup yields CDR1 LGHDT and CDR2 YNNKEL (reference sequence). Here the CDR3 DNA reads TGTGCCAGCAGCTTCGACAAAAATCAGCCCCAGCATTTT. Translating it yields CASSFDKNQPQHF.

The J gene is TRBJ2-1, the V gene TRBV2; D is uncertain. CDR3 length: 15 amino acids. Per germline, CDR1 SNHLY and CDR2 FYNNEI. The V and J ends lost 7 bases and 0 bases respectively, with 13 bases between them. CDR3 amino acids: CASTVTRSSYNEQFF. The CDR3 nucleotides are TGTGCCAGCACCGTTACCCGTAGCTCCTACAATGAGCAGTTCTTC.

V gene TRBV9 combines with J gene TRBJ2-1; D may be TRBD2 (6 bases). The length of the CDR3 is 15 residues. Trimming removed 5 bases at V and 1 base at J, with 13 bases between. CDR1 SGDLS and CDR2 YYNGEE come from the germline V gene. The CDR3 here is CASSRSEGSYNEQFF. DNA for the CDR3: TGTGCCAGCAGTCGGTCGGAGGGGTCCTACAATGAGCAGTTCTTC.

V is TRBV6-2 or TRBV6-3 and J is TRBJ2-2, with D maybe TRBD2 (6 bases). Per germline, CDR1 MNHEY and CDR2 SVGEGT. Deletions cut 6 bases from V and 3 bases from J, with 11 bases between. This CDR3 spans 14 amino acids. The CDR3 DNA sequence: TGTGCCAGCAGCCCCGGGGGATACACCGGGGAGCTGTTTTTT. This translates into CASSPGGYTGELFF.

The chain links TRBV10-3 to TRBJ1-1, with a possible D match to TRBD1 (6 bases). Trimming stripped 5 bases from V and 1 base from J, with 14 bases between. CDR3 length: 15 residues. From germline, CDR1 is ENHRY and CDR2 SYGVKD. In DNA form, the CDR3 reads TGTGCCATCAGTTACAGGGCGAGGGGGAACACTGAAGCTTTCTTT. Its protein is CAISYRARGNTEAFF.

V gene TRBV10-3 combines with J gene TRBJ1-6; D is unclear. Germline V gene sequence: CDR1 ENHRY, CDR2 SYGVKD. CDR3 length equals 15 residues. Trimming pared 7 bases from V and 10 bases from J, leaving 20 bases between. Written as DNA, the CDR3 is TGTGCCATCAAGACCCAGTACAGCCCTGGATCACCCCTCCACTTT. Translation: CAIKTQYSPGSPLHF.

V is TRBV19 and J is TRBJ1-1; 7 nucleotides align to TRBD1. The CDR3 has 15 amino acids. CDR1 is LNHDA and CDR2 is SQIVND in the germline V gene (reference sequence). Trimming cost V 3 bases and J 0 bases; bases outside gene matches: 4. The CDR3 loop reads CASSIEGAVNTEAFF. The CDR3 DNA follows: TGTGCCAGTAGTATCGAGGGGGCCGTGAACACTGAAGCTTTCTTT. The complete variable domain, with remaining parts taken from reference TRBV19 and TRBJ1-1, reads DGGITQSPKYLFRKEGQNVTLSCEQNLNHDAMYWYRQDPGQGLRLIYYSQIVNDFQKGDIAEGYSVSREKKESFPLTVTSAQKNPTAFYLCASSIEGAVNTEAFFGQGTRLTVV.

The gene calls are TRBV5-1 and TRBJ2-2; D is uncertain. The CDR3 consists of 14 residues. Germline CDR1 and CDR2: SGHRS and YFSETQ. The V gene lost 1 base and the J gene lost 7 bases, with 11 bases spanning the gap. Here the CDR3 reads CASSLSSTGGELFF. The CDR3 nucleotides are TGCGCCAGCAGCTTGTCCTCCACCGGCGGGGAGCTGTTTTTT.

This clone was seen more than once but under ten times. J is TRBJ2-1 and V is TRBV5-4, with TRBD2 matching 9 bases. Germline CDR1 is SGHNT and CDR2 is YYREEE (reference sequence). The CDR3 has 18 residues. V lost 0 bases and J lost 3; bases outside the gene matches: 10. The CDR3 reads CASSLVLAGDPSYNEQFF. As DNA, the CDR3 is TGTGCCAGCAGCTTGGTCTTAGCGGGGGACCCAAGCTACAATGAGCAGTTCTTC. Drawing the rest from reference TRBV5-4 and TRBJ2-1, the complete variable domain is ETGVTQSPTHLIKTRGQQVTLRCSSQSGHNTVSWYQQALGQGPQFIFQYYREEENGRGNFPPRFSGLQFPNYSSELNVNALELDDSALYLCASSLVLAGDPSYNEQFFGPGTRLTVL.

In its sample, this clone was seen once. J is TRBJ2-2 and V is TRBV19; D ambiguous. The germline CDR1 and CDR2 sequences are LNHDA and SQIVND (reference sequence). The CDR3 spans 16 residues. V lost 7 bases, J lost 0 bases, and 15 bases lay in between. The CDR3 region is CASIRSETANTGELFF. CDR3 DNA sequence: TGTGCCAGTATAAGGTCAGAGACTGCGAACACCGGGGAGCTGTTTTTT.

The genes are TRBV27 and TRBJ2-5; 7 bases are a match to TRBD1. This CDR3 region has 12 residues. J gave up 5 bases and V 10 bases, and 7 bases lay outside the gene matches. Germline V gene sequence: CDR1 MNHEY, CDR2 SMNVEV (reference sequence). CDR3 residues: CATRGLGETQYF. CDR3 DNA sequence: TGTGCCACGAGGGGGCTTGGGGAGACCCAGTACTTC.

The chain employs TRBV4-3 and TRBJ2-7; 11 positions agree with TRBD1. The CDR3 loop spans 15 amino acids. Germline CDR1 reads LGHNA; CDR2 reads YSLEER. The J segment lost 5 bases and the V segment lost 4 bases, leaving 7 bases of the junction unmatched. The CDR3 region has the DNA TGCGCCAGCAGCCGGGACAGGGGGACCCCCAACGAGCAGTACTTC. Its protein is CASSRDRGTPNEQYF.

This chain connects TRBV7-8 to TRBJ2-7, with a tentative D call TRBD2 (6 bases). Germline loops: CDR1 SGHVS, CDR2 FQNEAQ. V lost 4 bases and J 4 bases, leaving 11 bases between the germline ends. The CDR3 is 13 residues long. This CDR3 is CASSSFGGYEQYF. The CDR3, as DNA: TGTGCCAGCAGCTCTTTCGGGGGTTACGAGCAGTACTTC. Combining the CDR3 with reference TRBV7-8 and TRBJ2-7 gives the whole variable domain GAGVSQSPRYKVAKRGQDVALRCDPISGHVSLFWYQQALGQGPEFLTYFQNEAQLDKSGLPSDRFFAERPEGSVSTLKIQRTQQEDSAVYLCASSSFGGYEQYFGPGTRLTVT.

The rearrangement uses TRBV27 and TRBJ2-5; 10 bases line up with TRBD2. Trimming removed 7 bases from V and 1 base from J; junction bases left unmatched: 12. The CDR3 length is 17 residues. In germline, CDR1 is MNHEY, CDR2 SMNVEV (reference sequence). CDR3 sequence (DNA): TGTGCCAGCACCCTGCGGGCTAGCGGGGGCGCCCAAGAGACCCAGTACTTC. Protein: CASTLRASGGAQETQYF.

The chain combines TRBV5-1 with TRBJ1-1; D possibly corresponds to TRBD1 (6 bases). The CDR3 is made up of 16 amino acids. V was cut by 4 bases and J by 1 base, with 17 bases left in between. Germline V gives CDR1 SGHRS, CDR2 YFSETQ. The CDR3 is CASSVDAGVANTEAFF. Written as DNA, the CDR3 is TGCGCCAGCAGCGTGGATGCAGGGGTGGCGAACACTGAAGCTTTCTTT.

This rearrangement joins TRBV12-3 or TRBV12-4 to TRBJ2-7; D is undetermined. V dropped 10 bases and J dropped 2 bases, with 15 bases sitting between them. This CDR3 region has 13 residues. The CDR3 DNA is TGTGCCACCTCCCCGGTCCTTACCTACGAGCAGTACTTC. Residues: CATSPVLTYEQYF.

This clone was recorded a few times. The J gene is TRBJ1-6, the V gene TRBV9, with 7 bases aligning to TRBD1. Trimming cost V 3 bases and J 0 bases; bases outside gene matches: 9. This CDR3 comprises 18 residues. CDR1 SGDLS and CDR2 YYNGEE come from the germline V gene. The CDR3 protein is CASSGRQGRSSYNSPLHF. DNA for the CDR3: TGTGCCAGCAGCGGACGACAGGGACGGAGCTCCTATAATTCACCCCTCCACTTT.

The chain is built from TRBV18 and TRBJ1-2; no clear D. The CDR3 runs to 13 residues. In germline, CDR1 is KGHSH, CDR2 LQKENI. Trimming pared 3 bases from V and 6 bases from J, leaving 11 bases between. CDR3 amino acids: CASSPTLGDGYTF. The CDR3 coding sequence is TGTGCCAGCTCACCTACTCTTGGAGATGGCTACACCTTC.

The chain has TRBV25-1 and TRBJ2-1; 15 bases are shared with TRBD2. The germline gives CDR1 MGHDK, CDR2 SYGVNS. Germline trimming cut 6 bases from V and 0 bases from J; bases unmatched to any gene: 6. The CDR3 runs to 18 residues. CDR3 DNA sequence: TGTGCCAGCAGGGGACTAGCGGGGGGCGGGAGCTCCTACAATGAGCAGTTCTTC. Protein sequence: CASRGLAGGGSSYNEQFF.